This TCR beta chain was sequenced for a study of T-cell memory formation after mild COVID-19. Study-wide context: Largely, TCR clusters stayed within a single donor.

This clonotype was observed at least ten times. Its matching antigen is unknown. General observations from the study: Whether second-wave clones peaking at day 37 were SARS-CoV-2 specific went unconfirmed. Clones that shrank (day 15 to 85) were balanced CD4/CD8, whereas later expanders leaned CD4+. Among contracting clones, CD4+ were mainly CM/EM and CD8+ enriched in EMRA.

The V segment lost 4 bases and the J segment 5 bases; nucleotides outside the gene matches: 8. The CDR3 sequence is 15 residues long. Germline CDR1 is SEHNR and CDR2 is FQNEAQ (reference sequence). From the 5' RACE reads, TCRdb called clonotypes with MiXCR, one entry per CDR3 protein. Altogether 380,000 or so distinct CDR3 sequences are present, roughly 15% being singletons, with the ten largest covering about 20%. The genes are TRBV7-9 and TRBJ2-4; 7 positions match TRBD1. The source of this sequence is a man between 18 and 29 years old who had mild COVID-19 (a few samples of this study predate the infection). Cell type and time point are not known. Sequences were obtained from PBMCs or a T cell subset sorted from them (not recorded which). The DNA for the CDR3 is TGTGCCAGCAGCTCCGATCGACAGGGACAAAACATTCAGTACTTC. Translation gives CASSSDRQGQNIQYF.